Listed below are T cell receptor beta chains from one sample, sequenced in a study of blood T cell repertoires in COVID-19. Here immunoSEQ multiplex PCR was the method, and the copy in TCRdb shows in-frame clones only, minus some. The data contain about 400,000 clones, about 90% of them singletons. Material: PBMCs or T cells enriched from blood (not recorded which). The origin of the receptors is a woman under 30 with acute COVID-19. Each CDR3 is given with its conserved first and last residue. The D gene is left open where the match is weak. Clone size is shown for a subset of rows, as once, few, many or a class of expanded clone.

J: TRBJ1-2
size: NA
V: TRBV2
D: TRBD1
DNA: TGTGCCAGCAGTCGGACAGGGACAGCTAACTATGGCTACACCTTC
CDR3: CASSRTGTANYGYTF

J: TRBJ1-4
size: NA
V: TRBV18
D: TRBD1
DNA: TGTGCCAGCTCACCAAGGTCCTTAGGACAGGGGACCTCAACTAATGAAAAACTGTTTTTT
CDR3: CASSPRSLGQGTSTNEKLFF

J: TRBJ2-5
size: NA
V: TRBV5-5
D: NA
DNA: TGTGCCAGCAGCTTAGGCCTAGCAACTGGGGAGACCCAGTACTTC
CDR3: CASSLGLATGETQYF

J: TRBJ2-5
size: once
V: TRBV29-1
D: TRBD2
DNA: TGCAGCGTTCTAGCGGGGGAAGAGACCCAGTACTTC
CDR3: CSVLAGEETQYF

J: TRBJ2-1
size: NA
V: TRBV27
D: NA
DNA: TGTGCCAGCAGTTTAGGAGGTACCTACAATGAGCAGTTCTTC
CDR3: CASSLGGTYNEQFF

J: TRBJ1-2
size: NA
V: TRBV2
D: TRBD1
DNA: TGTGCCAGCAGTAGACAGGGCGCTGACTATGGCTACACCTTC
CDR3: CASSRQGADYGYTF

J: TRBJ2-7
size: NA
V: TRBV4-1
D: NA
DNA: TGCGCCAGCAGCCAAGATGACAGGACCTACGAGCAGTACTTC
CDR3: CASSQDDRTYEQYF

J: TRBJ2-3
size: few
V: TRBV7-2
D: TRBD2
DNA: TGTGCCAGCAGCTTAAGGCGGGAGCGCACAGATACGCAGTATTTT
CDR3: CASSLRRERTDTQYF

J: TRBJ1-5
size: NA
V: TRBV19
D: NA
DNA: TGTGCCAGTAGTACAGGGCGCAATCAGCCCCAGCATTTT
CDR3: CASSTGRNQPQHF

J: TRBJ1-4
size: few
V: TRBV6-6
D: TRBD1
DNA: TGTGCCAGCAGCCGAGGACAGGGGACTGAAAAACTGTTTTTT
CDR3: CASSRGQGTEKLFF

J: TRBJ2-7
size: NA
V: TRBV19
D: NA
DNA: TGTGCCAGTTCACAGGGTAGGTACGAGCAGTACTTC
CDR3: CASSQGRYEQYF

J: TRBJ2-7
size: few
V: TRBV7-9
D: TRBD1
DNA: TGTGCCAGCAGCACCCCAGGGGGCGACGAGCAGTACTTC
CDR3: CASSTPGGDEQYF

J: TRBJ2-2
size: NA
V: TRBV5-8
D: TRBD2
DNA: TGTGCCAGCAGCGGCCCGAGCGGGGGTTGGACCGGGGAGCTGTTTTTT
CDR3: CASSGPSGGWTGELFF

J: TRBJ1-3
size: NA
V: TRBV19
D: TRBD1
DNA: TGTGCCAGTAGCCCACAGGGGGGCTCTGGAAACACCATATATTTT
CDR3: CASSPQGGSGNTIYF

J: TRBJ2-7
size: NA
V: TRBV5-4
D: NA
DNA: TGTGCCAGCAGAGAACAGGGTTCTGGAAACGAGCAGTACTTC
CDR3: CASREQGSGNEQYF

J: TRBJ1-6
size: NA
V: TRBV10-3
D: NA
DNA: TGTGCCATCAGGCGGACAGAGATATCTTCGGCCCTCCACTTT
CDR3: CAIRRTEISSALHF

J: TRBJ2-1
size: NA
V: TRBV12-3/TRBV12-4
D: NA
DNA: TGTGCCAGCAGTTTTATCAATGAGCAGTTCTTC
CDR3: CASSFINEQFF

J: TRBJ2-2
size: NA
V: TRBV7-8
D: TRBD1
DNA: TGTGCCAGCAGCTTCCCGGGACAGGGGTCGCACACCGGGGAGCTGTTTTTT
CDR3: CASSFPGQGSHTGELFF

J: TRBJ1-1
size: NA
V: TRBV2
D: NA
DNA: TGTGCCAGATCGACGGGGATGAACACTGAAGCTTTCTTT
CDR3: CARSTGMNTEAFF

J: TRBJ2-1
size: NA
V: TRBV30
D: TRBD2
DNA: TGTGCCTGGGAGCGGGAGGCAGACAATGAGCAGTTCTTC
CDR3: CAWEREADNEQFF

J: TRBJ2-1
size: few
V: TRBV6-5
D: TRBD2
DNA: TGTGCCAGCAGGCGTACTAGCGGGAGCCTCAATGAGCAGTTCTTC
CDR3: CASRRTSGSLNEQFF

J: TRBJ1-1
size: NA
V: TRBV11-3
D: NA
DNA: TGTGCCAGCTCCCGTGGCATGAACACTGAAGCTTTCTTT
CDR3: CASSRGMNTEAFF

J: TRBJ2-7
size: NA
V: TRBV27
D: NA
DNA: TGTGCCAGCAGAGGGAGCCCGTACGAGCAGTACTTC
CDR3: CASRGSPYEQYF

J: TRBJ2-7
size: NA
V: TRBV10-2
D: NA
DNA: TGCGCCAGCAGTGGGGACATTTACGAGCAGTACTTC
CDR3: CASSGDIYEQYF

J: TRBJ2-7
size: NA
V: TRBV3-1/TRBV3-2
D: NA
DNA: TGTGCCAGCAGCTCGAGTTTTGGTACAGTCTCTTACGAGCAGTACTTC
CDR3: CASSSSFGTVSYEQYF

J: TRBJ1-1
size: NA
V: TRBV18
D: NA
DNA: TGTGCCAGCTCACCGTTCCCAGACTTGAACACTGAAGCTTTCTTT
CDR3: CASSPFPDLNTEAFF

J: TRBJ2-1
size: NA
V: TRBV24-1
D: NA
DNA: TGTGCCACCAGCGCAGGGGTGGGGCAGTTCTTC
CDR3: CATSAGVGQFF

J: TRBJ1-5
size: few
V: TRBV5-1
D: NA
DNA: TGCGCCAGCAGCTTGGGTCAGGGCCAGCCCCAGCATTTT
CDR3: CASSLGQGQPQHF

J: TRBJ2-1
size: NA
V: TRBV11-1
D: NA
DNA: TGTGCCAGCAGCGACGCGGGACTTCAAAATGAGCAGTTCTTC
CDR3: CASSDAGLQNEQFF

J: TRBJ2-5
size: NA
V: TRBV28
D: TRBD1
DNA: TGTGCCAGCAACTCCAGGGGGCGCGTAGAGACCCAGTACTTC
CDR3: CASNSRGRVETQYF

J: TRBJ1-5
size: NA
V: TRBV28
D: NA
DNA: TGTGCCAGCAGTCGCGATTATCAGCCCCAGCATTTT
CDR3: CASSRDYQPQHF

J: TRBJ1-4
size: NA
V: TRBV28
D: TRBD1
DNA: TGTGCCAGCAGTTCGGGACAGGGGAACGAAAAACTGTTTTTT
CDR3: CASSSGQGNEKLFF

J: TRBJ1-1
size: NA
V: TRBV5-5
D: NA
DNA: TGTGCCAGCAGTCACCCCCCCGGCGCGGATGAAGCTTTCTTT
CDR3: CASSHPPGADEAFF

J: TRBJ2-7
size: NA
V: TRBV30
D: TRBD1
DNA: TGTGCCTGGAACGGACAGGGTGGGCAGTACTTC
CDR3: CAWNGQGGQYF

J: TRBJ2-7
size: NA
V: TRBV5-4
D: NA
DNA: TGTGCCAGCAGCTTTTCGGGGGCCTACGAGCAGTACTTC
CDR3: CASSFSGAYEQYF

J: TRBJ1-4
size: few
V: TRBV28
D: TRBD1
DNA: TGTGCCAGCAGTTTGGGACAGGGGGCCGAAAAACTGTTTTTT
CDR3: CASSLGQGAEKLFF

J: TRBJ1-5
size: NA
V: TRBV19
D: NA
DNA: TGTGCCAGTAGTATAATGGGCGAGGGTTCTAGCAATCAGCCCCAGCATTTT
CDR3: CASSIMGEGSSNQPQHF